What follows is one TCR beta chain and its context. Its cognate antigen is unknown. Time point given: patch test 3, about 24 weeks after DPC sensitization. Sample treatment: therapeutic diphenylcyclopropenone sensitization with weekly scalp DPC. Only after blood had been drawn was each patch test applied. This sample was included in a study of human T cells and chemical hapten exposure. Whole-study context: Reading of the patch tests, which applied 0.01% DPC to the upper back, occurred at 6 days. TCR yields per sample varied mostly from small pooled library volume differences.

MiXCR, applied by TCRdb to the RACE reads, yields one record per CDR3 protein. The profile covers 55,000 to 80,000 distinct CDR3 sequences, with 11% appearing a single time and about 2.3% taken by the ten largest. Regarding the study as a whole: Sensitizing to DPC left TCRs with a frequency above 1 in 1000 unaltered.

Sequences were derived from whole blood, sampled in connection with sensitization to the hapten diphenylcyclopropenone (DPC). This TCR derives from a woman aged 25 to 39 with alopecia areata. Some clones in this sample may be carry-over from other donors' samples.

The CDR3 loop is CASRLAGPNEQFF. The CDR3 DNA reads TGTGCCAGCAGGCTAGCGGGGCCCAATGAGCAGTTCTTC. The chain is built from TRBV13 and TRBJ2-1; TRBD2 matches 9 bases. The V and J ends lost 6 bases and 6 bases, in that order; junction bases with no gene match: 3. Looked up from germline, CDR1 is PRHDT and CDR2 is FYEKMQ (reference sequence). The CDR3 contains 13 residues. Using reference TRBV13 and TRBJ2-1 for the parts outside the CDR3, the full variable domain is AAGVIQSPRHLIKEKRETATLKCYPIPRHDTVYWYQQGPGQDPQFLISFYEKMQSDKGSIPDRFSAQQFSDYHSELNMSSLELGDSALYFCASRLAGPNEQFFGPGTRLTVL.